This TCR beta chain was sequenced during a study of HIV-infected patients and healthy controls (dated by TCRdb to the mid-2010s). With respect to the entire study: The study tested whether deep TCR repertoire sequencing of HIV patients' small blood samples could capture immune perturbation and reconstitution. What the authors observed across the whole study: The study did not determine donor HLA types. Healthy controls shared more CDR3s between individuals than HIV+ patients, by Jaccard index and by count of highly shared sequences. In HIV-infected patients, the apparent post-therapy recovery of the Gini index was not replicated in size-matched repertoire data. During therapy, HIV-associated CDR3s significantly decreased in frequency, while CMV-associated CDR3s did not change significantly, though most became more frequent. Oligoclonality may be reflected in the significantly higher mean Gini indices of HIV-infected repertoires compared with controls. The dynamics of distinct T-cell subpopulations could not be separated, and sequencing depth was restricted, because whole blood was used. Compared with controls, HIV-infected patients showed significantly different mean usage of eight alpha and eight beta V genes. The observed differences in diversity could not be explained by the slight differences in age and sex profiles between the study cohorts. Compared with untreated HIV+ repertoires, healthy control repertoires had roughly threefold more distinct CDR3s and higher Shannon diversity. Only sixteen HIV-infected individuals were processed, which the authors considered a major limit on how widely the findings apply. The pairing of alpha and beta chains was not determined in the samples. MAIT cell alpha-chain CDR3s were present at high frequency in healthy controls but severely depleted in HIV+ repertoires. Unequal numbers of distinct sequences between patients and controls complicated comparisons, and size-matching overweighted rare events from HIV-infected data.

On this clonotype: Its recognized antigen is unknown. The record has no base qualities; no much larger clone is one base away.

The CDR3 measures 15 amino acids from cysteine to phenylalanine. This entry keeps only the CDR3 DNA: 45 bases, framed from base 1. The germline V gene (reference sequence) yields LGHDT for CDR1 and YNNKEL for CDR2. Cut back by 4 bases and 2 bases, the V and J ends lie 11 bases apart. Reverse transcription of approximately 500 ng RNA was performed with SuperScript III using primers directed against the alpha and beta constant regions. Separate alpha and beta chain libraries were made by chain-specific third strand synthesis with multiplexing indices. The protocol used a single primer pair to amplify all rearrangements within a chain, which avoided primer bias, and attached molecular barcodes to each cDNA molecule. Purified cDNA was ligated with T4 RNA Ligase 1 onto a 5' RACE adapter bearing a random hexamer and the SP2 sequencing primer site. Second strand synthesis was performed with Phusion polymerase and primed from the SP2 site, and slow temperature ramps were applied to favor optimal annealing. Two random hexamer sequences, both added before amplification and joined together, made up the 12-nucleotide barcode of each molecule. P5 and P7 adapter elements plus a second index were added in a short first PCR, which was followed by a roughly 21-cycle amplification PCR with P5s and P7 primers. Libraries received around 25 PCR cycles in total, were quantified on a Qubit, sized on a Bioanalyzer, and diluted to 4 nM. Sequencing of the normalized libraries was done on an Illumina MiSeq using 2 x 250 paired-end kits. Into around 9.5 ul Tris-Cl, the reverse transcription reactions were eluted following cleanup on MinElute columns. Adapter ligations ran for 23 hours at 16 degrees C and were afterwards cleaned with AMPure XP beads at a 1:1 ratio. In the paper's pipeline: Demultiplexed FASTQ files were processed with a modified Decombinator by which V, J, insert and barcode information was output. Sequences that shared a barcode but differed from the dominant sequence were discarded as errors, and original cDNA molecules were estimated by counting barcodes clustered at Levenshtein distance 3. The R packages ineq, vegan, igraph and RCytoscape were used for downstream analyses, with IMGT nomenclature and CDR3 definitions applied. The authors computed V gene usage over distinct sequences and counted each TCR a single time to avoid skew from clonal expansion. Whenever two unique CDR3 amino acid sequences within a donor differed by a single Levenshtein edit, similarity networks linked them. Published HIV-specific CDR3s (over 90 alpha, several hundred beta) and CMV-specific CDR3s (around 12 alpha, over 250 beta) were compiled and searched for in the repertoires. Random subsampling to size-matched repertoires demonstrated that the decreased diversity in patients did not result from their lower sequence numbers. TCRdb reprocessed the public reads (quality trimming at Q25 with fastp, clone calling with MiXCR) and kept in-frame beta chains. One record per CDR3 amino acid sequence lists the most common genes and DNA. The V and J calls and clone size come from TCRdb's table, not from the authors' own analysis. For this sample the table gives roughly 20,000 distinct CDR3 sequences, of which about 8.2% were detected only once. The ten largest clones capture around 6.5% of the sample.

Whole blood was used without cell fractionation, so the repertoire reflected all unsorted peripheral T cells. Ten uninfected healthy donors were sampled as controls, and about 40% of these ten donors were sampled twice about 13 weeks apart. For RNA extraction, an approximately 2.6 ml sample of peripheral blood was drawn into Tempus tubes. Residual genomic DNA was removed with the TURBO-DNase kit and globin mRNA was depleted with GLOBINclear. The chain employs TRBV3-1 and TRBJ2-2; the D gene is not confidently resolved. This TCR came from an adult in good health. The source material was blood. The CDR3 amino acid sequence is: CASSRKVVNTGELFF. In nucleotide form, the sequence is TGTGCCAGCAGCCGCAAGGTGGTAAACACCGGGGAGCTGTTTTTT.